This T cell receptor (beta chain) was identified in a study of CD8+ T cells in alopecia areata. Across the study: Oral tofacitinib, 5 to 10 mg twice daily, was given in an open-label trial.

The researchers isolated CD4+ and CD8+ T cells from PBMCs by sorting. RNA was extracted and reverse transcribed into cDNA as the sequencing template. The protocol was immunoSEQ multiplex PCR, while the TCRdb copy is restricted to in-frame clones and leaves out a portion. The sample lists around 140,000 clones, about 60% occurring once. The CDR3 is made up of 13 amino acids. Germline CDR1 SGHTA, CDR2 FQGNSA. Between the trimmed V and J ends, which lost 5 bases and 5 bases, there was a span of 12 bases. V gene TRBV7-2 combines with J gene TRBJ2-5; D tentatively fits TRBD1 or TRBD2 (5 bases each). This clonotype was sampled from a human donor with alopecia areata. The sequencing used CD4+ T cells sorted from blood, collected at week 0. CDR3 DNA: TGTGCCAGCAGCGCCGGGGCCGGGGAGACCCAGTACTTC. Encoded protein: CASSAGAGETQYF.